This T cell receptor beta chain was found in a study of human T cells and chemical hapten exposure. Germline loops: CDR1 DFQATT, CDR2 SNEGSKA (reference sequence). The CDR3 extends over 14 amino acids. The junction had 7 bases not matched to a gene; V was cut back by 6 bases and J by 3 bases. The table lists this clonotype with a few counts. Unique molecular identifiers were affixed to discrete cDNA molecules within the library. As originally analysed: Ranging from about 20,000 to 700,000, TCR counts per sample had a median value of approximately 99,000. TCRdb re-derived calls from the RACE reads in MiXCR, one entry per CDR3 protein. The authors' filters were not applied to this entry. The sample lists about 96,000 distinct CDR3 sequences, approximately 9.3% occurring once. Time point specified: patch test 2, 6 weeks after DPC sensitization. The sample's treatment: therapeutic diphenylcyclopropenone sensitization with weekly scalp DPC. Blood was drawn before each patch test was applied.

Sequencing used whole blood, obtained in connection with sensitization to the hapten diphenylcyclopropenone (DPC). The clonotype comes from a woman aged 40 to 50 with alopecia areata. Some clones in this sample may be carry-over from other donors' samples. V gene TRBV20-1 combines with J gene TRBJ2-5; 10 positions match TRBD2. The CDR3 bases are TGCAGTGCCCTCTCCCTAGCGGGAGAAGAGACCCAGTACTTC. Protein: CSALSLAGEETQYF.